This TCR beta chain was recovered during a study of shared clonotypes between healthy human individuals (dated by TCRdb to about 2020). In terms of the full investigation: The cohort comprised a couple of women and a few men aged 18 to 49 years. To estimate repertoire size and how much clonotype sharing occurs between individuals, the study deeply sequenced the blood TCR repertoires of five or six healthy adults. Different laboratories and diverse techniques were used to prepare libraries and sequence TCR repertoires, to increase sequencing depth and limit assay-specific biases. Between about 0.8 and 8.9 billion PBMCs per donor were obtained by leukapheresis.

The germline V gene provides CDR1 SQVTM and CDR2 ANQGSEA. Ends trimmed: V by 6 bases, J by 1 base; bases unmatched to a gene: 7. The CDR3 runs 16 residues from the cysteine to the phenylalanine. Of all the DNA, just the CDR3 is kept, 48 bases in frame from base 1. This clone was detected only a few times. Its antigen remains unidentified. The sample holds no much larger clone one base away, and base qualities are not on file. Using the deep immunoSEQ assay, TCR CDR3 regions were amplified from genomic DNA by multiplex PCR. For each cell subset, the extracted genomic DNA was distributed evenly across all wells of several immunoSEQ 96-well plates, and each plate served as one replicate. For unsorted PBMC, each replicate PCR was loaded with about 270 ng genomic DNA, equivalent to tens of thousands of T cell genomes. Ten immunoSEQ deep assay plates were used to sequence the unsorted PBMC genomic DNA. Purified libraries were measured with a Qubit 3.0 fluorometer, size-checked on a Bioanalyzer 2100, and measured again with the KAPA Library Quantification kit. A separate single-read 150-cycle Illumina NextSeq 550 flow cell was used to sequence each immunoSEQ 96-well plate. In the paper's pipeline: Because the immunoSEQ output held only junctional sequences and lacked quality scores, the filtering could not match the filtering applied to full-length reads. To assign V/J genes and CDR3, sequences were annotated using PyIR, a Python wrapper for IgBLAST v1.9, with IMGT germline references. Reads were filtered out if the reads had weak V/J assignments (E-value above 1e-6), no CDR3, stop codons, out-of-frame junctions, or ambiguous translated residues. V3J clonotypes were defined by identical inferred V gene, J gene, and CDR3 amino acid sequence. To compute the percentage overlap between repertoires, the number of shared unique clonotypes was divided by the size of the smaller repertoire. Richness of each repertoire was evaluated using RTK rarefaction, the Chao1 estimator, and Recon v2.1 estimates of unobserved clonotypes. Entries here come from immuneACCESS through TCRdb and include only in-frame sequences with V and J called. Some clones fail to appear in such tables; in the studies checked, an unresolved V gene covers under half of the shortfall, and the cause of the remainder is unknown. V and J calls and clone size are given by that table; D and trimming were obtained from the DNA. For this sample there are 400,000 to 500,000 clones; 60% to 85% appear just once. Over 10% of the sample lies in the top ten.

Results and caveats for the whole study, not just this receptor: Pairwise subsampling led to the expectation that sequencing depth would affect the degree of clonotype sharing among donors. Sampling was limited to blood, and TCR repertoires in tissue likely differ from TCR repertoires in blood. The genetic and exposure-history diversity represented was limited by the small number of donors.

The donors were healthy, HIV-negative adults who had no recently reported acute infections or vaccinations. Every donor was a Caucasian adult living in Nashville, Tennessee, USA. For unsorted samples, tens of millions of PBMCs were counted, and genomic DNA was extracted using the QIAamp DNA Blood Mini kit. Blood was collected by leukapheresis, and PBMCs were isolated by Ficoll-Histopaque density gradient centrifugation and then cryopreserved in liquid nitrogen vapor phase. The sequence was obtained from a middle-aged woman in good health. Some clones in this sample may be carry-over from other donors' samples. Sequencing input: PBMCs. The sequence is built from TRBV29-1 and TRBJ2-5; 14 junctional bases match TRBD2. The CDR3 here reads CSVGGLAGVSQETQYF. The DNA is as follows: TGCAGCGTGGGGGGACTAGCGGGAGTATCCCAAGAGACCCAGTACTTC.